Given below is one T cell receptor (beta chain) in context. This clonotype was detected only a few times. Its antigen has not been determined. Nothing much larger sits one base from this clone, and base qualities are not available. A patient counted as having stable Graves' hyperthyroidism if no progression to ophthalmopathy occurred over 18 months of follow-up. Hyperthyroidism patients were newly diagnosed, had a disease duration of under 2 months, and were aged 18 to 65 years. Patients with uncontrolled infections, other autoimmune diseases, pregnancy or lactation were excluded. Diagnoses were established on the basis of clinical symptoms, serum thyroxine and TRAb, thyroid ultrasound, and orbital computed tomography. PBMCs were separated from about 10 ml of fresh peripheral blood using Ficoll-Paque density gradient centrifugation. Total RNA was extracted with Trizol reagent, and quality was checked on an Agilent 2100 Bioanalyzer.

The data were obtained in a study of T cells in Graves' hyperthyroidism and ophthalmopathy (dated by TCRdb to between 2018 and 2020). Background on the whole study: Peripheral blood was sampled at the time of initial diagnosis, prior to any treatment. Whether ophthalmopathy could be predicted prospectively was tested in an independent validation cohort made up of about 18 hyperthyroidism patients plus 17 patients who later progressed to ophthalmopathy. According to the paper, TCR Vbeta CDR3 sequencing was carried out on over 130 peripheral blood samples, which came from approximately 43 ophthalmopathy, fewer than 80 hyperthyroidism and roughly 17 progressor patients. After blood sampling, hyperthyroidism patients were treated with methimazole at a starting dose of 30 mg daily, and ophthalmopathy patients were treated with high-dose intravenous methylprednisolone. The 85 to 100 discovery patients were randomly split 7:3 into training and test sets. The study also compared thyroid tissue and blood T-cell repertoires from several Graves' hyperthyroidism patients. To identify distinguishing TCR V-J signatures, a discovery cohort of 100 patients was used, comprising some 45 with Graves' ophthalmopathy and around 60 with stable Graves' hyperthyroidism. The investigation overall reported the following: A model built on a 13 V-J signature distinguished ophthalmopathy from stable hyperthyroidism, reaching around 87% sensitivity and under 84% specificity in cross-validation and 80%/75% in testing. In validation, the model predicted progression to ophthalmopathy with 55% to 71% sensitivity and about 73% specificity, a median of 6.5 months before onset. Blood samples also contained most of the expanded thyroid clonotypes (frequency above 0.001), which suggests that blood repertoires may reflect thyroid immune responses. No statistical method was used to fix the sample size in advance, and group allocation was not hidden from the investigators.

The TCR beta CDR3 regions were amplified from RNA transcripts. For the first round of RT-PCR on the TCR CDR3, the HTBI primer set was used together with the Qiagen OneStep RT-PCR kit. Libraries were constructed in a second round of multiplex PCR, after which size selection and purification were carried out. Paired-end sequencing of the libraries was performed with 100 bp reads on an Illumina HiSeq2000. As for the original processing: SOAPnuke was used to process the raw data, throwing out any read that contained adapters or uncalled bases, had a mean Phred below 15, or lacked an exact constant-primer or identifier match. COPE v1.2.5 was used to merge the high-quality paired reads, and each unique nucleotide sequence was defined as a clonotype. MiTCR v1.1 was used to align the clonotypes against IMGT TRBV, TRBD and TRBJ reference segments. Analysis was restricted to V-J combinations with a frequency above 0.0001, which covered 98% to 99.2% of repertoires. A TCS score was defined as the ratio of F50 (clonal expansion) to E x V (chaos), with BLOSUM62-based TCRdist applied between CDR3 peptides within each V-J. Welch's t-statistics and random forest reduced around 520 V-J features to 13, which were used in a naive Bayes classifier (R e1071). TCRdb cleaned the public reads at Q25 with fastp, built clones with MiXCR and kept in-frame beta chains. Under each unique CDR3 protein, matching rows form one entry showing the most common genes and DNA. These V and J calls originate from TCRdb's pipeline instead of the authors' own analysis. Present in this sample are roughly 420,000 distinct CDR3 sequences, roughly 15% of which were seen just once. The top ten clones comprise 5% to 6% of the sample.

V gives up 2 bases and J gives up 4 bases, and the segment between their germline ends measures 11 bases. Taken from the germline V gene (reference sequence), the CDR1 and CDR2 loops are LNHDA and SQIVND. Including cysteine and phenylalanine, the CDR3 has 14 amino acids. Kept here is only the CDR3 DNA, which spans 42 bases and is read in frame from base 1. Sequenced input: blood. This receptor chain uses TRBV19 and TRBJ1-2, with no confident D gene call. This receptor was obtained from a woman aged 18-29 years with Graves' hyperthyroidism. The CDR3 amino acid sequence is: CASSINERLYGYTF. The DNA sequence reads TGTGCCAGTAGTATAAATGAACGACTCTATGGCTACACCTTC.